Below, 8 T cell receptor beta chains from the same sample are listed, as sequenced in a study of T cell responses to AZD1222 COVID-19 vaccine. TCRdb's table, derived via immunoSEQ multiplex PCR, lists solely in-frame clones and lacks some. This table has more than 95,000 clones, approximately 90% appearing once. Specimen: peripheral blood, collected on day 0 of AZD1222 vaccination. Source of these receptors: an adult in good health.

The chain links TRBV30 to TRBJ1-5; no definite D call. The CDR3 is 14 residues long. The germline V and J ends were trimmed by 2 bases and 3 bases, with 11 bases remaining between them. Germline V lookup: CDR1 GTSNPN, CDR2 SVGIG (reference sequence). The CDR3 spells CAWSLNLINQPQHF. CDR3 nucleotide sequence: TGTGCCTGGAGTCTCAACTTAATCAATCAGCCCCAGCATTTT.

The gene calls are TRBV19 and TRBJ1-2, with TRBD1 matching 8 bases. CDR1 LNHDA and CDR2 SQIVND come from the germline V gene (reference sequence). The CDR3 is 14 amino acids. Germline trimming cut 7 bases from V and 4 bases from J; bases unmatched to any gene: 8. CDR3 amino acids: CASTRGQDLYGYTF. CDR3 nucleotide sequence: TGTGCCAGTACCAGGGGACAGGACCTCTATGGCTACACCTTC.

J is TRBJ2-7 and V is TRBV14; D may be TRBD1 (6 bases). Between the trimmed V and J ends, which lost 1 base and 3 bases, there was a span of 16 bases. The CDR3 length is 16 residues. Germline assignment: CDR1 SGHDN and CDR2 FVKESK. The chain's CDR3 is CASSQGPLTGIYEQYF. For the CDR3, the DNA is TGTGCCAGCAGCCAAGGGCCCTTGACAGGAATCTACGAGCAGTACTTC. The whole variable domain, remainder taken from reference TRBV14 and TRBJ2-7, is EAGVTQFPSHSVIEKGQTVTLRCDPISGHDNLYWYRRVMGKEIKFLLHFVKESKQDESGMPNNRFLAERTGGTYSTLKVQPAELEDSGVYFCASSQGPLTGIYEQYFGPGTRLTVT.

This chain links TRBV13 with TRBJ2-1, with 7 positions matching TRBD1. This CDR3 is 13 amino acids long. The germline CDR1 and CDR2 sequences are PRHDT and FYEKMQ (reference sequence). V lost 4 bases to trimming and J lost 7 bases; unmatched junction nucleotides: 4. This chain's CDR3 is CASSSRGRNEQFF. CDR3 bases: TGTGCCAGCAGCTCAAGGGGGCGAAATGAGCAGTTCTTC.

This rearrangement joins TRBV23-1 to TRBJ1-2; tentatively, D is TRBD1 (5 bases). TRBV23-1 is known as an ORF, though its function is uncertain. Trimming shortened V by 4 bases and J by 4 bases, and 10 bases separated the two germline ends. CDR3 size: 13 residues. The CDR3 nucleotides are TGCGCCAGCAGTCTGCGGGGGAGCTATGGCTACACCTTC. This translates into CASSLRGSYGYTF.

J is TRBJ2-7 and V is TRBV2, with D perhaps matching TRBD1 (5 bases). The V end lost 7 bases, the J end lost 1 base, and 8 bases lay between the germline ends. The CDR3 contains 12 residues. From germline, CDR1 is SNHLY and CDR2 FYNNEI. The CDR3 here is CASIRQSYEQYF. Here the CDR3 DNA reads TGTGCCAGCATCCGACAGTCCTACGAGCAGTACTTC. Full variable domain (remainder filled in from reference TRBV2 and TRBJ2-7): EPEVTQTPSHQVTQMGQEVILRCVPISNHLYFYWYRQILGQKVEFLVSFYNNEISEKSEIFDDQFSVERPDGSNFTLKIRSTKLEDSAMYFCASIRQSYEQYFGPGTRLTVT.

The chain couples TRBV7-3 to TRBJ2-3; 9 positions agree with TRBD2. Per germline, CDR1 SGHTA and CDR2 FQGTGA. The CDR3 runs to 14 residues. V gave up 4 bases and J gave up 4 bases; unmatched junction bases: 3. The CDR3, as DNA: TGTGCCAGCAGCTCGGGACTAGCCGCAGATACGCAGTATTTT. It specifies CASSSGLAADTQYF.

This clone has only one observation. The V call is TRBV2, the J call TRBJ1-5, with 7 bases matching TRBD1. The J segment lost 2 bases and the V segment lost 6 bases, leaving 4 bases of the junction unmatched. Germline values: CDR1 SNHLY, CDR2 FYNNEI. The CDR3 has 14 residues. The CDR3 DNA is TGTGCCAGCAGAGACAGGGCGGGCAATCAGCCCCAGCATTTT. It is translated as CASRDRAGNQPQHF.